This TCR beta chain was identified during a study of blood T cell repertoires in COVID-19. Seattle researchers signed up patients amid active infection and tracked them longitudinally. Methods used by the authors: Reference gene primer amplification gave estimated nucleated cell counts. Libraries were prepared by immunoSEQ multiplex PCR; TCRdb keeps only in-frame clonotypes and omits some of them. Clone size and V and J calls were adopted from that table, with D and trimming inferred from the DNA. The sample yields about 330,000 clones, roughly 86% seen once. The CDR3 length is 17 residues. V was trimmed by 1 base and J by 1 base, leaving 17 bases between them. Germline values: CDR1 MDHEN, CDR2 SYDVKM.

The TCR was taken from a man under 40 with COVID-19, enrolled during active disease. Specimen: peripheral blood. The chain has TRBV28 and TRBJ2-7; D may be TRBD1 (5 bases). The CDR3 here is CASSLFISNQGSYEQYF. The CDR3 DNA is TGTGCCAGCAGTTTATTTATTAGTAACCAGGGTTCCTACGAGCAGTACTTC.